The 10 T cell receptor beta chains below all came from one sample that was sequenced in a study of T-cell memory formation after mild COVID-19. TCRdb reanalysed the 5' RACE reads using MiXCR and keeps one entry per CDR3 protein. Of hundreds of thousands of distinct CDR3 sequences in the sample, 25% were seen once. The sample was PBMCs or a T cell subset sorted from them (not recorded which). Receptor source: an adult woman who had mild COVID-19 (a few samples of this study predate the infection). Cell type and time point are not known.

This clonotype was counted a few times. The chain links TRBV20-1 to TRBJ2-1; 12 nucleotides align to TRBD2. The junction had 13 bases not matched to a gene; V was cut back by 6 bases and J by 4 bases. Looked up from germline, CDR1 is DFQATT and CDR2 is SNEGSKA (reference sequence). This CDR3 comprises 17 residues. The CDR3 sequence: CSASSLAGGPGYNEQFF. Here the CDR3 DNA reads TGCAGTGCAAGCTCGCTAGCGGGAGGGCCCGGGTACAATGAGCAGTTCTTC.

This rearrangement joins TRBV6-5 to TRBJ2-1, with D tentatively TRBD1 (6 bases). CDR1 and CDR2 from the germline V gene are MNHEY and SVGAGI. CDR3 length: 16 amino acids. V was cut by 2 bases and J by 7 bases, with 18 bases left in between. CDR3 coding DNA: TGTGCCAGCAGTTACGCCGGGACCAGGGGTCGGAATGAGCAGTTCTTC. Amino acid sequence: CASSYAGTRGRNEQFF.

This sequence joins TRBV30 and TRBJ2-3; D not resolved. The germline gives CDR1 GTSNPN, CDR2 SVGIG (reference sequence). V lost 5 bases and J lost 4, with 10 bases in between. The CDR3 is 12 amino acids. This CDR3 is CAWGYFADTQYF. CDR3 nucleotide sequence: TGTGCCTGGGGGTACTTCGCAGATACGCAGTATTTT.

This clonotype came up a few times. This chain uses TRBV5-1 with TRBJ1-4; D gene unclear. Germline CDR1 reads SGHRS; CDR2 reads YFSETQ. The CDR3 is 14 residues long. Trimming removed 2 bases from V and 4 bases from J, with 9 bases in between. The CDR3 nucleotides are TGCGCCAGCAGCTTAACGGTCGATAATGAAAAACTGTTTTTT. Amino acids: CASSLTVDNEKLFF.

The sample holds a few counts of this clonotype. V gene TRBV7-2 combines with J gene TRBJ1-6; possibly TRBD1 for D (5 bases). The CDR3 covers 15 residues. CDR1 is SGHTA, CDR2 FQGNSA, per germline. Trimming shortened V by 4 bases and J by 7 bases, and 14 bases separated the two germline ends. Here the CDR3 reads CASSSKPGRNSPLHF. The DNA for the CDR3 is TGTGCCAGCAGCTCCAAGCCGGGACGCAATTCACCCCTCCACTTT.

This clonotype has more than one count but fewer than ten. The rearrangement uses TRBV5-1 and TRBJ2-1; D might be TRBD1 (6 bases). This CDR3 has 16 residues. V was pared by 0 bases and J by 0 bases, with 10 bases between. Germline V gene data show CDR1 as SGHRS and CDR2 as YFSETQ. The DNA of the CDR3 is TGCGCCAGCAGCTTGGAGGCGACAGGCTCCTACAATGAGCAGTTCTTC. Translation gives CASSLEATGSYNEQFF.

The V gene is TRBV4-3, the J gene TRBJ1-1; no firm D call. The V and J ends lost 0 bases and 2 bases respectively, with 10 bases between them. Germline-derived CDR1 and CDR2 are LGHNA and YSLEER. This CDR3 comprises 15 residues. CDR3 residues: CASSQDRGSNTEAFF. CDR3 in DNA: TGCGCCAGCAGCCAAGATCGAGGCAGTAACACTGAAGCTTTCTTT.

This clonotype has more than one count but fewer than ten. This chain links TRBV12-3 or TRBV12-4 with TRBJ1-5; 7 bases are shared with TRBD1. This CDR3 has 15 residues. V shed 6 bases and J 1 base; nucleotides not matched to a gene: 6. For the CDR3, the DNA is TGTGCCAGCAGCCCAGGGGGAACCAGCAATCAGCCCCAGCATTTT. Its protein product is CASSPGGTSNQPQHF.

The chain recombines TRBV9 with TRBJ1-6; D may be TRBD1 (5 bases). The CDR3 runs to 15 residues. CDR1 SGDLS and CDR2 YYNGEE come from the germline V gene. Trimming took 4 bases from V and 8 from J, leaving 16 bases between them. In DNA form, the CDR3 reads TGTGCCAGCAGCTCAACAGGAAAAAGGGATTCACCCCTCCACTTT. Translated, it gives CASSSTGKRDSPLHF.

The V gene is TRBV4-1, the J gene TRBJ2-2, with D possibly being TRBD2 (5 bases). Trimming left V 0 bases short and J 3 bases short, with 8 bases between. The CDR3 has 15 residues. Germline V lookup: CDR1 MGHRA, CDR2 YSYEKL. The CDR3 is CASSQDWRYTGELFF. CDR3 in DNA: TGCGCCAGCAGCCAAGATTGGAGGTACACCGGGGAGCTGTTTTTT.